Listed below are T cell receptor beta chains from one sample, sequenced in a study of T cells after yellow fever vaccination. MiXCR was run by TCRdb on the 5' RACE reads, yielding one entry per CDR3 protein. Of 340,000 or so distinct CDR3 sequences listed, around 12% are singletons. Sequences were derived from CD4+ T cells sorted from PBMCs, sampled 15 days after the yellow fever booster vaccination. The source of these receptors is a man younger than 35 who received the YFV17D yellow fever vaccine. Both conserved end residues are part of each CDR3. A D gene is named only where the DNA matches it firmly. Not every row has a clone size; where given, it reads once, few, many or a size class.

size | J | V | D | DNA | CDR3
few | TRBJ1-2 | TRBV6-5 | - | TGTGCCAGCAGTTACGTGGGTCACACTAACTATGGCTACACCTTC | CASSYVGHTNYGYTF
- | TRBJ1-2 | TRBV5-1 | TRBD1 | TGCGCCAGCAGCCCGGACAGGGGGGTCTATGGCTACACCTTC | CASSPDRGVYGYTF
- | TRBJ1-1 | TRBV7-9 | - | TGTGCCAGCAGCGTGGGGGTGGGAACCATGAACACTGAAGCTTTCTTT | CASSVGVGTMNTEAFF
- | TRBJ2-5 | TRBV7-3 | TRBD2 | TGTGCCAGCAGCCAACCGACTAGCGGGGTAGAGACCCAGTACTTC | CASSQPTSGVETQYF
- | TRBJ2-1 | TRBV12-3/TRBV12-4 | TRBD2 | TGTGCCAGCAGTCGACTAGCGGGGGGGGTTGAGCAGTTCTTC | CASSRLAGGVEQFF
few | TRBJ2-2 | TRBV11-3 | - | TGTGCCAGCAGCTCGGGTCGAGGGGGGGAGCTGTTTTTT | CASSSGRGGELFF
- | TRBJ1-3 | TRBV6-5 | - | TGTGCCAGCAGTTTCGGACGGGGAAACACCATATATTTT | CASSFGRGNTIYF
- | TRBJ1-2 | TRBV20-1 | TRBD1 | TGCAGTGCCCGACAGACAGGGGCTCCTGGCTATGGCTACACCTTC | CSARQTGAPGYGYTF
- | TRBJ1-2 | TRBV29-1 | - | TGCAGCGTTGAAGTCCGGACCGTCTATGGCTACACCTTC | CSVEVRTVYGYTF
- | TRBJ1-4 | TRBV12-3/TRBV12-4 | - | TGTGCCAGCAGTTTTCCCACAGGGAGAGCAACTAATGAAAAACTGTTTTTT | CASSFPTGRATNEKLFF
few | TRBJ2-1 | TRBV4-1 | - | TGCGCCAGCAGCCCTCCAAACGTCGATGAGCAGTTCTTC | CASSPPNVDEQFF
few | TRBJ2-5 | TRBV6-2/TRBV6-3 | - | TGTGCCAGCAAAAGGACAGGAGGGGAGACCCAGTACTTC | CASKRTGGETQYF
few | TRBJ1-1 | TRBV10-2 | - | TGCGCCAGCAGTTCCACGACCCAGAACACTGAAGCTTTCTTT | CASSSTTQNTEAFF
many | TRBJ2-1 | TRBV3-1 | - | TGTGCCAGCAGCCGAGAGCTAGCTTCCAATGAGCAGTTCTTC | CASSRELASNEQFF
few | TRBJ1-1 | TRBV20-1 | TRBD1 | TGCAGTGCTCCGGCAGGGGGCTGGTCTGAAGCTTTCTTT | CSAPAGGWSEAFF
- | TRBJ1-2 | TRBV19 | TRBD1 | TGTGCCAGTAGCATGGACAGGAGCTATGGCTACACCTTC | CASSMDRSYGYTF
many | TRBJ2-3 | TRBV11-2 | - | TGTGCCAGCTGCTCCGGCGGGGATACGCAGTATTTT | CASCSGGDTQYF
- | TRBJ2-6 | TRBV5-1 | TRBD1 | TGCGCCAGCAGCTACCGGGACAGGGGGTTCTCTGGGGCCAACGTCCTGACTTTC | CASSYRDRGFSGANVLTF
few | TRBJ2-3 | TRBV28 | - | TGTGCCAGCACGCGTTCAGATACGCAGTATTTT | CASTRSDTQYF
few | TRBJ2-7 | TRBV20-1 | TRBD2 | TGCAGTGCCCCGTCGGGAGGAGGGTACGAGCAGTACTTC | CSAPSGGGYEQYF
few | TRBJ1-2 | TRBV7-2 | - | TGTGCCAGCAGCGCGTACGGGACGGATTATGGCTACACCTTC | CASSAYGTDYGYTF
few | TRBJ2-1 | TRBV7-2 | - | TGTGCCAGCAGCTTCAAGACAGGCGACTACAATGAGCAGTTCTTC | CASSFKTGDYNEQFF
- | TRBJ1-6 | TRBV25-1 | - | TGTGCCAGCAGGATGACTCGAAAGTCCTATAATTCACCCCTCCACTTT | CASRMTRKSYNSPLHF
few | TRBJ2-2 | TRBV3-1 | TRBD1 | TGTGCCAGCAGCCAAACGACAGGGACGAACACCGGGGAGCTGTTTTTT | CASSQTTGTNTGELFF
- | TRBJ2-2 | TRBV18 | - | TGTGCCAGCTCACCGCGGCCCGGCGGGGAGCTGTTTTTT | CASSPRPGGELFF
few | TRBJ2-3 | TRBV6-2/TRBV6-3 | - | TGTGCCAGCACCCAAGGACAGTGGGCAGATACGCAGTATTTT | CASTQGQWADTQYF
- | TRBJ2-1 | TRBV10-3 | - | TGTGCCATCAGTGACCTCGGCAGGGGCTCCTACAATGAGCAGTTCTTC | CAISDLGRGSYNEQFF
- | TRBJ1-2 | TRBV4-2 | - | TGTGCCAGCAGCCAAGATGTGGGGGGCTACACCTTC | CASSQDVGGYTF